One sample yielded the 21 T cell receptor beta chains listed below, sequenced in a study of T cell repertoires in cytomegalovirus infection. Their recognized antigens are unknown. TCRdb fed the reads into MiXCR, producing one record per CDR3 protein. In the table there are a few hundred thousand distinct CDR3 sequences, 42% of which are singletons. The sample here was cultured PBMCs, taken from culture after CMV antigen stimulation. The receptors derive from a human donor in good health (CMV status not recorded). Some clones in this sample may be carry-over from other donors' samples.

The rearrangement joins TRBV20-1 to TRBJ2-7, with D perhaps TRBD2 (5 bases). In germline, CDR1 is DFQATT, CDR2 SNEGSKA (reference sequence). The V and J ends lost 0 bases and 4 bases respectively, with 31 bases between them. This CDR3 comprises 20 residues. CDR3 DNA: TGCAGTGCTAGAGATCTGATTTCCCGACACGGGGTGCGAAGGTTATACGAGCAGTACTTC. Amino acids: CSARDLISRHGVRRLYEQYF.

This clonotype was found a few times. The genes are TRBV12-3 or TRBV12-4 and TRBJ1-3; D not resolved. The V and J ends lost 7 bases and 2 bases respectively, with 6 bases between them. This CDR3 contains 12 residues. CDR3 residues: CASTLAGNTIYF. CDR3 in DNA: TGTGCCAGCACCCTCGCTGGAAACACCATATATTTT.

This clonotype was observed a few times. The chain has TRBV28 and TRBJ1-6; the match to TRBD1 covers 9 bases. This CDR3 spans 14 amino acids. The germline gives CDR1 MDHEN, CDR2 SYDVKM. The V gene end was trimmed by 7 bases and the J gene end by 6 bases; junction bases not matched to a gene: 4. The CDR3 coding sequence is TGTGCCAGCAAGACGGGACAGGGTAATTCACCCCTCCACTTT. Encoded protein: CASKTGQGNSPLHF. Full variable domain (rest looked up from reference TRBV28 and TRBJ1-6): DVKVTQSSRYLVKRTGEKVFLECVQDMDHENMFWYRQDPGLGLRLIYFSYDVKMKEKGDIPEGYSVSREKKERFSLILESASTNQTSMYLCASKTGQGNSPLHFGNGTRLTVT.

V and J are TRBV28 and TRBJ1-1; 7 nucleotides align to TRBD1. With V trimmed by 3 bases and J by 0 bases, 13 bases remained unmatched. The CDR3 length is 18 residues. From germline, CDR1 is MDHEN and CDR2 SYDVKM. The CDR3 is CASSLARGYAKMNTEAFF. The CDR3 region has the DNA TGTGCCAGCAGTTTGGCCAGGGGGTACGCCAAGATGAACACTGAAGCTTTCTTT. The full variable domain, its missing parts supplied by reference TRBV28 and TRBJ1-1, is DVKVTQSSRYLVKRTGEKVFLECVQDMDHENMFWYRQDPGLGLRLIYFSYDVKMKEKGDIPEGYSVSREKKERFSLILESASTNQTSMYLCASSLARGYAKMNTEAFFGQGTRLTVV.

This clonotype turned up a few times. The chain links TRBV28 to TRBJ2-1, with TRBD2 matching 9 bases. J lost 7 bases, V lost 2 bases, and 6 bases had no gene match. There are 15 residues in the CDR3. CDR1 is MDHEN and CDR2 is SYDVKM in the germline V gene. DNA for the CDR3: TGTGCCAGCAGTTTAAGGAGCGGGGGGAAGAATGAGCAGTTCTTC. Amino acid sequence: CASSLRSGGKNEQFF.

The CDR3 coding sequence is TGTGCCAGCAGTACTAGGGGGTCGGACTATGGCTACACCTTC. This encodes CASSTRGSDYGYTF. The chain recombines TRBV12-3 or TRBV12-4 with TRBJ1-2; D perhaps matches TRBD1 (6 bases). Trimming shortened V by 5 bases and J by 3 bases, and 13 bases separated the two germline ends. The CDR3 sequence is 14 residues long.

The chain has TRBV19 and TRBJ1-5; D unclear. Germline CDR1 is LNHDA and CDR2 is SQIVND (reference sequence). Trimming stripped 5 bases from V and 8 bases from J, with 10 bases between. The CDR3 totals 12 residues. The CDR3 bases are TGTGCCAGTAGTTCAAGGCTGGAGCCCCAGCATTTT. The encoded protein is CASSSRLEPQHF.

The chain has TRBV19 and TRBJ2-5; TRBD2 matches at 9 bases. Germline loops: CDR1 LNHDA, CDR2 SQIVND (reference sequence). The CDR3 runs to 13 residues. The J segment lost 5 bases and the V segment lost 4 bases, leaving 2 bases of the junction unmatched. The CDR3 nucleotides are TGTGCCAGTAGTAACGGACTAGCGGAGACCCAGTACTTC. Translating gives CASSNGLAETQYF.

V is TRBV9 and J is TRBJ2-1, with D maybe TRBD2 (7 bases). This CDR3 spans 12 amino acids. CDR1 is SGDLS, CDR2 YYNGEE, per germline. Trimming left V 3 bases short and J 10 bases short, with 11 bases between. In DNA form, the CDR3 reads TGTGCCAGCAGCGCCCCGGGGGGCGAGCAGTTCTTC. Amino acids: CASSAPGGEQFF.

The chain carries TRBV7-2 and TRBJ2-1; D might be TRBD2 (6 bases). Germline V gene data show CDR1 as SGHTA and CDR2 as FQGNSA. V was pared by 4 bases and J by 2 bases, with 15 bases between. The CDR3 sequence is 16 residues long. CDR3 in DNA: TGTGCCAGCAGCTCACCCGGGAGTACCACCTACAATGAGCAGTTCTTC. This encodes CASSSPGSTTYNEQFF. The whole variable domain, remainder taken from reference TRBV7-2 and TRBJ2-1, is GAGVSQSPSNKVTEKGKDVELRCDPISGHTALYWYRQSLGQGLEFLIYFQGNSAPDKSGLPSDRFSAERTGGSVSTLTIQRTQQEDSAVYLCASSSPGSTTYNEQFFGPGTRLTVL.

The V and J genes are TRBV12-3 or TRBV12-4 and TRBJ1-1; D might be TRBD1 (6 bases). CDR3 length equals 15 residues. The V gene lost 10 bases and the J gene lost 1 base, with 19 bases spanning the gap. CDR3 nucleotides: TGTGCCATCAAACAAGGGGGATCGGGGAACACTGAAGCTTTCTTT. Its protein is CAIKQGGSGNTEAFF.

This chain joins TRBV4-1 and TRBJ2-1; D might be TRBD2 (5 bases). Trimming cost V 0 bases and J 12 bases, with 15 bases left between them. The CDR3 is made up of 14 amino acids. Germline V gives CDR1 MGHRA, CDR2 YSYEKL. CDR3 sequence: CASSQDGRGRLQFF. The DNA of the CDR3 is TGCGCCAGCAGCCAAGACGGTCGGGGTCGACTGCAGTTCTTC.

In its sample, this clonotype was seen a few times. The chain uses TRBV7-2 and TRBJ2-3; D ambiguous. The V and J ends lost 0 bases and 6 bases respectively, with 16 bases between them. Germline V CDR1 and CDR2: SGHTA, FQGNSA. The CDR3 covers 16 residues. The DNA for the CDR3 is TGTGCCAGCAGCTTAGCCCCCCCATCGGTGAAGGATACGCAGTATTTT. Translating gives CASSLAPPSVKDTQYF.

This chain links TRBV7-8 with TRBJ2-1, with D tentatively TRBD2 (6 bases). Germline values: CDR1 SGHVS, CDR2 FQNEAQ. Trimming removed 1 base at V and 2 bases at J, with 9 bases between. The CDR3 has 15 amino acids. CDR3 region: CASSLVEGTYNEQFF. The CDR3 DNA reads TGTGCCAGCAGCTTAGTGGAGGGTACCTACAATGAGCAGTTCTTC.

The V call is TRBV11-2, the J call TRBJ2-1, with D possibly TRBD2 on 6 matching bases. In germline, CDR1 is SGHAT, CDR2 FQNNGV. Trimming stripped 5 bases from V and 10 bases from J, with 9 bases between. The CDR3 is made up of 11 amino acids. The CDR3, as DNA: TGTGCCAGCAGCGGAGGGGTGGAGCAGTTCTTC. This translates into CASSGGVEQFF.

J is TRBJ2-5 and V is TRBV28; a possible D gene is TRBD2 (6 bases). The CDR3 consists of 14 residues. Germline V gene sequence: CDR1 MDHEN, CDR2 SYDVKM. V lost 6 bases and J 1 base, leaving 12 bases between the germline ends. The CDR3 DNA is TGTGCCAGCAGGCTCCGGGGGTCCCAAGAGACCCAGTACTTC. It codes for CASRLRGSQETQYF.

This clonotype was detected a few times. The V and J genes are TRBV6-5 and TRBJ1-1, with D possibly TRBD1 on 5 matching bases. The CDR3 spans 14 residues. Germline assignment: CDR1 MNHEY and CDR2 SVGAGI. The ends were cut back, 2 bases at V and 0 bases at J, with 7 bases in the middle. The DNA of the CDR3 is TGTGCCAGCAGTTACGGGGGGTTGAACACTGAAGCTTTCTTT. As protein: CASSYGGLNTEAFF.

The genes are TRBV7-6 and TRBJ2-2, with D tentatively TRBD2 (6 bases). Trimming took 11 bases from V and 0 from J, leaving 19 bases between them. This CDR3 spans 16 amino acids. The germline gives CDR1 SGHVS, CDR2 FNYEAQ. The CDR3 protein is CAGEGVSGANTGELFF. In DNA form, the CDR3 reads TGTGCCGGAGAGGGTGTGTCGGGGGCGAACACCGGGGAGCTGTTTTTT.

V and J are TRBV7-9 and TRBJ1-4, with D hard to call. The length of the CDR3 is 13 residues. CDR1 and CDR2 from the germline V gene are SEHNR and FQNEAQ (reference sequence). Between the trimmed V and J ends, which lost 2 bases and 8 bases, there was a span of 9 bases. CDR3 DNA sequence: TGTGCCAGCAGCTTACGTGGCCTGGAAAAACTGTTTTTT. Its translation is CASSLRGLEKLFF.

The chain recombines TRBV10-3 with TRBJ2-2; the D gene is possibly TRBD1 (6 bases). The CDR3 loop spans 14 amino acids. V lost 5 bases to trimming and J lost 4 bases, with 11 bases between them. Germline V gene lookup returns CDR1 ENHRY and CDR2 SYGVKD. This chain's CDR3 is CAISRGKGTGELFF. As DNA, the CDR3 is TGTGCCATCAGTAGGGGGAAGGGCACCGGGGAGCTGTTTTTT.

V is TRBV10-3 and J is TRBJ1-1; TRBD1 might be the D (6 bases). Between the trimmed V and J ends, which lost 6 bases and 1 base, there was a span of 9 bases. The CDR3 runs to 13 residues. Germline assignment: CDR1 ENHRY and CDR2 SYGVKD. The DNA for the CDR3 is TGTGCCATCAGCGGACAGTCGAACACTGAAGCTTTCTTT. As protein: CAISGQSNTEAFF.